This TCR beta chain appears in the sequencing data of a study of T-cell memory formation after mild COVID-19. Study outcomes and limitations: CD4+ clones that contracted lay mainly in CM and EM; CD8+ ones lay in EMRA.

Deletions cut 4 bases from V and 5 bases from J, with 17 bases between. The CDR3 length is 15 residues. The germline V gene has CDR1 LGHNA and CDR2 YSLEER. In the case of this clonotype: Its antigen is still unknown.

UMIs and sample barcodes were carried by the TCR alpha and TCR beta cDNA libraries that 5'RACE produced using constant-segment primers. TCRdb recomputed calls from the 5' RACE reads with MiXCR, one row per CDR3 protein. The table has 300,000 to 400,000 distinct CDR3 sequences, approximately 15% seen once. The sequence was collected from a man aged 18 to 29 who had mild COVID-19 (a few samples of this study predate the infection). Cell type and time point are not known. The V call is TRBV4-3, the J call TRBJ2-5; D might be TRBD2 (7 bases). Sequenced sample: PBMCs or a T cell subset sorted from them (not recorded which). As DNA, the CDR3 is TGCGCCAGCAGCCCCAGACTGGGGGGGCAGGAGACCCAGTACTTC. It specifies CASSPRLGGQETQYF.